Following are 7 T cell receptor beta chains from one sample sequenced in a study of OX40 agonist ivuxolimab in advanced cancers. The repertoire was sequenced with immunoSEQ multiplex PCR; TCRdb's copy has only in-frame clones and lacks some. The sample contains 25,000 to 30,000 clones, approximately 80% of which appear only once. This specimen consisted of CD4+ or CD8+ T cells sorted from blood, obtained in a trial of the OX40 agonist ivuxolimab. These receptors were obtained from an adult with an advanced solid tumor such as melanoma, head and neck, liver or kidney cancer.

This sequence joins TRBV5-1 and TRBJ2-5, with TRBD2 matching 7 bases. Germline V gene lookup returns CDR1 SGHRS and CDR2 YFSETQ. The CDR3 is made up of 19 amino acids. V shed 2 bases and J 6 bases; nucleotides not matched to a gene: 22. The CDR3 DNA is TGCGCCAGCAGCTTTATCCCCCTCCTGGAAGGGCGGGGGTGGAAGACCCAGTACTTC. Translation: CASSFIPLLEGRGWKTQYF.

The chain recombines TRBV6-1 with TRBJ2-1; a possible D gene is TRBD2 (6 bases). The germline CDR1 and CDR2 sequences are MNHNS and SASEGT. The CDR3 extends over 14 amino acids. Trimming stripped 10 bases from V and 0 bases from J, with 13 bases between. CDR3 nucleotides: TGTGCCATCCGACAGACTAGCTCCTACAATGAGCAGTTCTTC. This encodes CAIRQTSSYNEQFF.

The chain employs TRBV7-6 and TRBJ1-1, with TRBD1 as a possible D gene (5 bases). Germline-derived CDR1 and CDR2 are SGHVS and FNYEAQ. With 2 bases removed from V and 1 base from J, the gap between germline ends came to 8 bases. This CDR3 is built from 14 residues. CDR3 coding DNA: TGTGCCAGCAGCTTATCGGGGGGGAACACTGAAGCTTTCTTT. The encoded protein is CASSLSGGNTEAFF.

The CDR3 DNA reads TGCAGCGTTGAAACAGGTGGATTGGCTGAAGCTTTCTTT. Its translation is CSVETGGLAEAFF. The chain is built from TRBV29-1 and TRBJ1-1; possible D gene TRBD1, 5 bases. Germline CDR1 reads SQVTM; CDR2 reads ANQGSEA. This CDR3 is 13 amino acids long. Between the trimmed V and J ends, which lost 2 bases and 6 bases, there was a span of 13 bases.

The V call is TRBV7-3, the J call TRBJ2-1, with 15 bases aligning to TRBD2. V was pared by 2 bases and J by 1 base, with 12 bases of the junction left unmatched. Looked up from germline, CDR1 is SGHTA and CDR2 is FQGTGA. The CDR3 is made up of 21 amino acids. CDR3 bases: TGTGCCAGCAGCTTATCGGCGCAGGGACTAGCGGGAGGATGGTCCTACAATGAGCAGTTCTTC. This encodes CASSLSAQGLAGGWSYNEQFF.

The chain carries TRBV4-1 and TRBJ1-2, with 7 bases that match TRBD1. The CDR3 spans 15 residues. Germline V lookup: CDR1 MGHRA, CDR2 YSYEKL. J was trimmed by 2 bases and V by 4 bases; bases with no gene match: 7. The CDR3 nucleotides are TGCGCCAGCAGCCCTACGGACAGGCCCAACTATGGCTACACCTTC. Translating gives CASSPTDRPNYGYTF.

CDR3 in amino acids: CASSPSWTGAFQYF. CDR3 sequence (DNA): TGTGCCAGCAGTCCCAGTTGGACAGGGGCCTTCCAGTACTTC. The chain has TRBV28 and TRBJ2-7; TRBD1 matches at 9 bases. This CDR3 is 14 amino acids long. With V trimmed by 5 bases and J by 10 bases, 12 bases remained unmatched. Germline V lookup: CDR1 MDHEN, CDR2 SYDVKM. Full variable domain (rest looked up from reference TRBV28 and TRBJ2-7): DVKVTQSSRYLVKRTGEKVFLECVQDMDHENMFWYRQDPGLGLRLIYFSYDVKMKEKGDIPEGYSVSREKKERFSLILESASTNQTSMYLCASSPSWTGAFQYFGPGTRLTVT.